Listed here are 23 T cell receptor beta chains from one sample, sequenced in a study of CD8+ T cells in alopecia areata. Reverse transcribed after extraction, RNA yielded cDNA as the sequencing template. TCRdb's copy holds only in-frame clones and misses some; the assay was immunoSEQ multiplex PCR. The sample has 90,000 to 120,000 clones; under 65% are singletons. The specimen sequenced was NKG2D-low CD8+ T cells sorted from blood. The receptor set was obtained from a human donor with alopecia areata.

This rearrangement joins TRBV5-1 to TRBJ2-1; 11 bases are shared with TRBD1. V shed 0 bases and J 4 bases; nucleotides not matched to a gene: 3. The CDR3 has 16 residues. CDR1 is SGHRS, CDR2 YFSETQ, per germline. This CDR3 reads CASSLAGQGEYNEQFF. The CDR3 DNA is TGCGCCAGCAGCTTGGCGGGACAGGGGGAATACAATGAGCAGTTCTTC.

This chain joins TRBV27 and TRBJ2-1; 11 bases line up with TRBD2. V shed 2 bases and J 9 bases; nucleotides not matched to a gene: 6. The CDR3 consists of 15 residues. Germline lookup yields CDR1 MNHEY and CDR2 SMNVEV (reference sequence). Here the CDR3 DNA reads TGTGCCAGCAGTTTAATGGGACTAGCGGACGGTGAGCAGTTCTTC. This sequence encodes CASSLMGLADGEQFF.

The V call is TRBV29-1, the J call TRBJ2-7; tentatively, D is TRBD2 (6 bases). This CDR3 contains 15 residues. V was cut by 0 bases and J by 4 bases, with 16 bases left in between. Germline V CDR1 and CDR2: SQVTM, ANQGSEA. CDR3 coding DNA: TGCAGCGTTGAAGATGATTCGGCGGGAATTTACGAGCAGTACTTC. Translated: CSVEDDSAGIYEQYF.

The rearrangement uses TRBV27 and TRBJ2-1; 8 bases align to TRBD1. The V segment lost 5 bases and the J segment 8 bases; nucleotides outside the gene matches: 5. The germline gives CDR1 MNHEY, CDR2 SMNVEV (reference sequence). The CDR3 has 13 amino acids. The CDR3 loop is CASSLTGGHEQFF. The CDR3 DNA reads TGTGCCAGCAGTCTAACAGGGGGGCATGAGCAGTTCTTC.

The chain employs TRBV2 and TRBJ2-2; D not resolved. Deletions cut 7 bases from V and 4 bases from J, with 13 bases between. Germline CDR1 reads SNHLY; CDR2 reads FYNNEI. The CDR3 loop spans 14 amino acids. The CDR3 sequence: CASMVGMGTGELFF. The CDR3 DNA is TGTGCCAGCATGGTGGGGATGGGCACCGGGGAGCTGTTTTTT.

As concerns this clone: At the DNA level, this CDR3 is encoded by other sequences in the same sample as well. The V call is TRBV27, the J call TRBJ2-1; 12 bases align to TRBD2. This CDR3 is 15 amino acids long. V shed 5 bases and J 4 bases; nucleotides not matched to a gene: 3. Per the germline V gene, CDR1 is MNHEY and CDR2 is SMNVEV (reference sequence). CDR3 in DNA: TGTGCCAGCAGTCTAGCGGGAGGGCCTTACAATGAGCAGTTCTTC. It yields the protein CASSLAGGPYNEQFF.

This chain uses TRBV4-1 with TRBJ2-5; 9 bases agree with TRBD1. V dropped 0 bases and J dropped 8; count of bases not matched to a gene: 7. This CDR3 has 15 amino acids. Germline V lookup: CDR1 MGHRA, CDR2 YSYEKL. DNA for the CDR3: TGCGCCAGCAGCCAAGAATTAAGGACAGGGGACACCCAGTACTTC. Its translation is CASSQELRTGDTQYF.

A few counts support this clone. The chain links TRBV27 to TRBJ2-1; D is perhaps TRBD2 (5 bases). The CDR3 consists of 12 residues. The germline gives CDR1 MNHEY, CDR2 SMNVEV (reference sequence). With 5 bases removed from V and 8 bases from J, the gap between germline ends came to 10 bases. CDR3 sequence (DNA): TGTGCCAGCAGTCCCGACTATCATGAGCAGTTCTTC. Amino acids: CASSPDYHEQFF.

This clone was seen a single time. Since a much larger clone is just one base distant, this may be a read error. The chain combines TRBV6-1 with TRBJ2-3, with 11 bases aligning to TRBD2. The V and J ends lost 1 base and 4 bases, in that order; junction bases with no gene match: 1. There are 15 residues in the CDR3. Germline CDR1 MNHNS, CDR2 SASEGT. CDR3 sequence: CASSEELAGADTQYF. The CDR3 DNA reads TGTGCCAGCAGTGAAGAACTAGCGGGAGCAGATACGCAGTATTTT.

The rearrangement joins TRBV5-1 to TRBJ2-3, with TRBD2 matching 10 bases. V lost 4 bases, J lost 2 bases, and 4 bases stayed unmatched. CDR1 and CDR2 from the germline V gene are SGHRS and YFSETQ. This CDR3 is built from 15 residues. In DNA form, the CDR3 reads TGCGCCAGCAGCCGGACTAGCGGCCTCACAGATACGCAGTATTTT. It translates to CASSRTSGLTDTQYF.

V and J are TRBV7-9 and TRBJ2-6, with TRBD2 as a possible D gene (5 bases). Trimming pared 3 bases from V and 0 bases from J, leaving 12 bases between. This CDR3 has 17 amino acids. Germline V gives CDR1 SEHNR, CDR2 FQNEAQ (reference sequence). The CDR3 DNA sequence: TGTGCCAGCAGCTTGTCCGGACTGAGCTCTGGGGCCAACGTCCTGACTTTC. Translating gives CASSLSGLSSGANVLTF.

As concerns this clone: Other DNA sequences of this sample code for an identical CDR3. V is TRBV5-1 and J is TRBJ2-1; no clear D gene. CDR3 length: 15 amino acids. Germline V gives CDR1 SGHRS, CDR2 YFSETQ. V lost 0 bases, J lost 0 bases, and 7 bases lay in between. The CDR3 loop reads CASSLGESSYNEQFF. CDR3 nucleotide sequence: TGCGCCAGCAGCTTGGGCGAGAGCTCCTACAATGAGCAGTTCTTC.

This clone is medium-sized within its sample. The V call is TRBV7-9, the J call TRBJ2-4; tentatively, D is TRBD1 (5 bases). The germline CDR1 and CDR2 sequences are SEHNR and FQNEAQ (reference sequence). The length of the CDR3 is 16 residues. V shed 4 bases and J shed 0 bases, with 13 bases lying between them. This CDR3 reads CASSSNQGLAKNIQYF. The CDR3 DNA reads TGTGCCAGCAGCTCAAACCAGGGCCTAGCCAAAAACATTCAGTACTTC.

This clone appeared a few times. The chain couples TRBV28 to TRBJ2-1, with TRBD2 as a possible D gene (5 bases). Germline V gene data show CDR1 as MDHEN and CDR2 as SYDVKM. The CDR3 covers 16 residues. Trimming left V 6 bases short and J 4 bases short, with 19 bases between. CDR3 nucleotide sequence: TGTGCCAGCAGATACCACGACTACTCCGGTTACAATGAGCAGTTCTTC. Its translation: CASRYHDYSGYNEQFF.

J is TRBJ2-1 and V is TRBV12-5; no clear D. The germline V and J ends were trimmed by 5 bases and 0 bases, with 20 bases remaining between them. The CDR3 extends over 18 amino acids. Germline loops: CDR1 LGHNT, CDR2 FRNRAP. The CDR3 DNA sequence: TGTGCTAGTGGTAACCGGTCCACGCCCTACAGCTCCTACAATGAGCAGTTCTTC. Translating it yields CASGNRSTPYSSYNEQFF.

V usage is TRBV19 and J usage is TRBJ2-5, with D hard to call. V was cut by 6 bases and J by 0 bases, with 8 bases left in between. From germline, CDR1 is LNHDA and CDR2 SQIVND (reference sequence). The CDR3 runs 13 residues. CDR3 DNA: TGTGCCAGTAGGTCGCTAGACCAAGAGACCCAGTACTTC. Its protein product is CASRSLDQETQYF.

The chain couples TRBV30 to TRBJ2-7; 7 nucleotides match TRBD1. The germline V gene encodes CDR1 GTSNPN and CDR2 SVGIG (reference sequence). V shed 3 bases, J shed 1 base, and the junction held 3 bases outside the gene matches. This CDR3 is 13 amino acids long. CDR3 coding DNA: TGTGCCTGGAGGACAGGGTCGTCCTACGAGCAGTACTTC. It codes for CAWRTGSSYEQYF.

The chain carries TRBV5-1 and TRBJ2-7; D assignment may be TRBD1 or TRBD2 (6 bases each). V gave up 2 bases and J gave up 2 bases, with 11 bases separating them. Germline loops: CDR1 SGHRS, CDR2 YFSETQ. The CDR3 contains 14 residues. The CDR3 sequence: CASSFRGTTYEQYF. As DNA, the CDR3 is TGCGCCAGCAGCTTTCGGGGGACAACCTACGAGCAGTACTTC.

This clone has a handful of counts. V usage is TRBV2 and J usage is TRBJ2-1; D possibly corresponds to TRBD2 (5 bases). This CDR3 is 17 amino acids long. V gave up 2 bases and J gave up 2 bases, with 16 bases separating them. Germline V gives CDR1 SNHLY, CDR2 FYNNEI. For the CDR3, the DNA is TGTGCCAGCAGTGAATCACAAGTGACTATTCCCTACAATGAGCAGTTCTTC. Translation gives CASSESQVTIPYNEQFF.

The rearrangement links TRBV15 to TRBJ1-5; no clear D gene. V was cut by 5 bases and J by 4 bases, with 6 bases left in between. Germline loops: CDR1 LNHNV, CDR2 YYDKDF (reference sequence). The CDR3 length is 12 residues. CDR3: CATSETNQPQHF. The CDR3 coding sequence is TGTGCCACCAGCGAGACAAATCAGCCCCAGCATTTT.

CDR3 in DNA: TGTGCCAGCAGCTTGGATGCTGATACGCAGTATTTT. This gives the protein CASSLDADTQYF. V and J are TRBV5-4 and TRBJ2-3, with D hard to call. CDR3 length: 12 amino acids. V was pared by 0 bases and J by 6 bases, with 5 bases between. The germline CDR1 and CDR2 sequences are SGHNT and YYREEE (reference sequence).

This rearrangement joins TRBV7-9 to TRBJ1-1; D gene unclear. This CDR3 is 12 amino acids long. V was clipped by 3 bases and J by 1 base, with 3 bases between them. From germline, CDR1 is SEHNR and CDR2 FQNEAQ (reference sequence). CDR3 amino acids: CASSFENTEAFF. For the CDR3, the DNA is TGTGCCAGCAGCTTCGAGAACACTGAAGCTTTCTTT.

V is TRBV27 and J is TRBJ2-5; D might be TRBD1 (6 bases). Per germline, CDR1 MNHEY and CDR2 SMNVEV (reference sequence). V dropped 6 bases and J dropped 5 bases, with 13 bases sitting between them. The CDR3 spans 13 residues. CDR3 protein: CASSRGALETQYF. The CDR3 DNA follows: TGTGCCAGCAGCAGGGGAGCGCTTGAGACCCAGTACTTC.